The entry below gives a single T cell receptor beta chain sequence along with its context. The CDR3 extends over 15 amino acids. The V end lost 7 bases, the J end lost 0 bases, and 15 bases lay between the germline ends. Germline lookup yields CDR1 LNHDA and CDR2 SQIVND (reference sequence). Data came from immunoSEQ multiplex PCR; TCRdb stores just in-frame clones and leaves some out. The table lists 110,000 to 150,000 clones, 88% of them singletons. The entry originates in a study of blood T cell repertoires in COVID-19. About the research overall: T cells, B-cell-depleted T cells, or PBMCs provided the cDNA or gDNA that served as material.

Material: peripheral blood. The chain has TRBV19 and TRBJ1-2, with D possibly TRBD1 on 5 matching bases. The TCR comes from a man in his fifties or sixties with active or convalescent COVID-19. CDR3: CASTDPAGSNYGYTF. CDR3 coding DNA: TGTGCCAGTACCGACCCGGCAGGGTCTAACTATGGCTACACCTTC.